The present TCR beta chain was sequenced within a study of blood T cell repertoires in COVID-19. Libraries were prepared by immunoSEQ multiplex PCR; TCRdb keeps only in-frame clonotypes and omits some of them. The sample shows around 50,000 clones, 77% of them seen only once. The V gene's germline CDR1 is KGHSH and CDR2 LQKENI. The CDR3 contains 15 residues. Trimming left V 0 bases short and J 8 bases short, with 13 bases between. Material: peripheral blood. The chain links TRBV18 to TRBJ1-4, with D possibly matching TRBD1 (5 bases). This receptor was taken from a human donor with active or convalescent COVID-19. The donor label of this sample is uncertain. CDR3 loop: CASSPPYQGKEKLFF. In DNA, the CDR3 is TGTGCCAGCTCACCACCGTATCAGGGAAAGGAAAAACTGTTTTTT.